The 31 T cell receptor beta chains reported below all come from one sample, sequenced in a study of CD8+ T cells in alopecia areata. Extracted from the samples, RNA was reverse transcribed into cDNA to serve as the sequencing template. Measured with immunoSEQ multiplex PCR; TCRdb has only the in-frame clones, and not every one. The profile covers some 170,000 clones, with approximately 52% appearing a single time and approximately 16% taken by the ten largest. Treatment of the sample: oral pan-JAK inhibitor, 5-10 mg twice daily. The sample consisted of CD4+ T cells sorted from blood, taken at approximately week 60, from a patient treated with tofacitinib. Receptors were obtained from a human donor with alopecia areata.

A few counts support this clone. The rearrangement joins TRBV29-1 to TRBJ2-4, with D maybe TRBD1 (5 bases). The V gene's germline CDR1 is SQVTM and CDR2 ANQGSEA. This CDR3 spans 13 amino acids. V lost 4 bases to trimming and J lost 6 bases, with 13 bases between them. CDR3 protein: CSVAGRARNIQYF. The CDR3 DNA follows: TGCAGCGTTGCAGGCAGGGCACGAAACATTCAGTACTTC.

V and J are TRBV29-1 and TRBJ2-7; unclear D gene. V lost 4 bases to trimming and J lost 0 bases, with 10 bases between them. The germline V gene encodes CDR1 SQVTM and CDR2 ANQGSEA. This CDR3 spans 13 amino acids. The CDR3 reads CSVVGRFSYEQYF. The CDR3 DNA is TGCAGCGTTGTCGGCAGGTTCTCCTACGAGCAGTACTTC.

This clone occurred a few times. This sequence joins TRBV19 and TRBJ2-1, with 7 nucleotides matching TRBD2. Trimming at V came to 1 base and at J to 1 base, leaving 7 bases not matched to a gene. CDR1 is LNHDA and CDR2 is SQIVND in the germline V gene (reference sequence). The CDR3 has 17 amino acids. Written as DNA, the CDR3 is TGTGCCAGTAGTATAGGACGTCCGGGGGGTTCCTACAATGAGCAGTTCTTC. Encoded protein: CASSIGRPGGSYNEQFF.

This chain uses TRBV14 with TRBJ2-5, with 8 bases identical to TRBD1. The CDR3 loop spans 16 amino acids. Trimming took 2 bases from V and 1 from J; bases not matched to a gene: 6. The germline CDR1 and CDR2 sequences are SGHDN and FVKESK. CDR3 DNA sequence: TGTGCCAGCAGCCAAAGGACAGGGAGCCTCCAAGAGACCCAGTACTTC. This sequence encodes CASSQRTGSLQETQYF.

This clone turned up a few times. This chain joins TRBV19 and TRBJ1-2; 8 bases are a match to TRBD1. From germline, CDR1 is LNHDA and CDR2 SQIVND (reference sequence). CDR3 length: 17 amino acids. The junction had 17 bases not matched to a gene; V was cut back by 3 bases and J by 8 bases. The CDR3 reads CASSMPGQEISTGGYTF. The CDR3 bases are TGTGCCAGTAGTATGCCGGGACAGGAAATCTCTACTGGAGGCTACACCTTC.

V gene TRBV30 combines with J gene TRBJ1-5; no clear D gene. The CDR3 totals 13 residues. CDR1 is GTSNPN and CDR2 is SVGIG in the germline V gene (reference sequence). V shed 2 bases and J shed 4 bases, with 9 bases lying between them. The DNA for the CDR3 is TGTGCCTGGAGTCTAGGTTTAAATCAGCCCCAGCATTTT. Protein sequence: CAWSLGLNQPQHF.

This clone occurred a few times. This chain connects TRBV27 to TRBJ2-5, with 10 nucleotides matching TRBD2. This CDR3 contains 16 residues. Per the germline V gene, CDR1 is MNHEY and CDR2 is SMNVEV (reference sequence). V shed 3 bases and J 0 bases; nucleotides not matched to a gene: 4. The CDR3 spells CASSLDSGGYQETQYF. DNA for the CDR3: TGTGCCAGCAGTTTGGATAGCGGGGGGTACCAAGAGACCCAGTACTTC.

Only a few counts were recorded for this clone. The genes are TRBV10-3 and TRBJ2-5, with 10 nucleotides matching TRBD1. The V segment lost 1 base and the J segment 2 bases; nucleotides outside the gene matches: 4. There are 16 residues in the CDR3. In germline, CDR1 is ENHRY, CDR2 SYGVKD. The CDR3 region has the DNA TGTGCCATCAGTGAGTGGGACAGGGGCGAACAAGAGACCCAGTACTTC. As protein: CAISEWDRGEQETQYF.

The rearrangement links TRBV7-8 to TRBJ2-4; D possibly matches TRBD1 or TRBD2 (5 bases each). In germline, CDR1 is SGHVS, CDR2 FQNEAQ. The CDR3 length is 15 residues. The ends were cut back, 5 bases at V and 4 bases at J, with 15 bases in the middle. The CDR3 region has the DNA TGTGCCAGCAGCGACCCCCGGGGCATAAAAAACATTCAGTACTTC. This gives the protein CASSDPRGIKNIQYF.

This chain links TRBV7-2 with TRBJ1-2; the D is unclear. V was pared by 0 bases and J by 2 bases, with 10 bases between. CDR1 and CDR2 (germline): SGHTA, FQGNSA. The CDR3 has 15 amino acids. CDR3 bases: TGTGCCAGCAGCTTAGCAGGTTCAGCAAACTATGGCTACACCTTC. It yields the protein CASSLAGSANYGYTF.

V and J are TRBV7-2 and TRBJ1-5; no definite D call. This CDR3 region has 13 residues. V gave up 5 bases and J gave up 7 bases, with 12 bases separating them. Germline CDR1 reads SGHTA; CDR2 reads FQGNSA. CDR3 sequence reads: CASSRTGNQPQHF. CDR3 sequence (DNA): TGTGCCAGCAGCCGAACCGGAAACCAGCCCCAGCATTTT. Full variable domain (remainder filled in from reference TRBV7-2 and TRBJ1-5): GAGVSQSPSNKVTEKGKDVELRCDPISGHTALYWYRQSLGQGLEFLIYFQGNSAPDKSGLPSDRFSAERTGGSVSTLTIQRTQQEDSAVYLCASSRTGNQPQHFGDGTRLSIL.

This clone was counted between two and nine times. The V call is TRBV6-1, the J call TRBJ1-2; D call uncertain. Trimming shortened V by 2 bases and J by 8 bases, and 15 bases separated the two germline ends. Germline assignment: CDR1 MNHNS and CDR2 SASEGT. This CDR3 contains 14 residues. The chain's CDR3 is CASSESGSLRGYTF. The CDR3 nucleotides read TGTGCCAGCAGTGAATCCGGGAGTTTGCGCGGCTACACCTTC.

The J gene is TRBJ2-6, the V gene TRBV7-9, with a tentative D call TRBD1 (6 bases). CDR3 length: 18 residues. Germline CDR1 and CDR2: SEHNR and FQNEAQ (reference sequence). With 6 bases removed from V and 0 bases from J, the gap between germline ends came to 18 bases. The CDR3: CASSRPATGNSGANVLTF. The CDR3 region has the DNA TGTGCCAGCAGTCGACCCGCCACAGGGAACTCTGGGGCCAACGTCCTGACTTTC.

The V gene is TRBV28, the J gene TRBJ1-1; D unresolved. Germline loops: CDR1 MDHEN, CDR2 SYDVKM. The CDR3 totals 14 residues. Trimming pared 6 bases from V and 0 bases from J, leaving 11 bases between. The CDR3, as DNA: TGTGCCAGCAGCTCCCAAACGATGAACACTGAAGCTTTCTTT. This translates into CASSSQTMNTEAFF.

J is TRBJ2-5 and V is TRBV18; TRBD1 might be the D (6 bases). The V end was cut by 3 bases, the J end by 4 bases, with 15 bases between. CDR3 length: 15 amino acids. Germline CDR1 and CDR2: KGHSH and LQKENI. The CDR3 reads CASSPITGSGETQYF. In DNA form, the CDR3 reads TGTGCCAGCTCACCGATAACAGGGTCGGGAGAGACCCAGTACTTC. The variable domain in full, with the rest retrieved from reference TRBV18 and TRBJ2-5, is NAGVMQNPRHLVRRRGQEARLRCSPMKGHSHVYWYRQLPEEGLKFMVYLQKENIIDESGMPKERFSAEFPKEGPSILRIQQVVRGDSAAYFCASSPITGSGETQYFGPGTRLLVL.

This chain connects TRBV5-1 to TRBJ2-7, with D unresolved. The CDR3 totals 15 residues. Germline CDR1 is SGHRS and CDR2 is YFSETQ. The V end lost 3 bases, the J end lost 0 bases, and 13 bases lay between the germline ends. The CDR3 DNA follows: TGCGCCAGCAGCTCGCAGGCGTTACCCTCCTACGAGCAGTACTTC. This codes for CASSSQALPSYEQYF.

The rearrangement joins TRBV29-1 to TRBJ1-1; 8 positions agree with TRBD1. This CDR3 comprises 12 residues. Per germline, CDR1 SQVTM and CDR2 ANQGSEA. V was clipped by 1 base and J by 7 bases; unmatched bases: 2. The CDR3 coding sequence is TGCAGCGTTGAAGGACAGGGGCGTGAAGCTTTCTTT. Protein: CSVEGQGREAFF.

This chain joins TRBV7-9 and TRBJ1-4; D unresolved. V lost 8 bases and J lost 6, with 10 bases in between. The length of the CDR3 is 12 residues. The V gene's germline CDR1 is SEHNR and CDR2 FQNEAQ (reference sequence). The CDR3, as DNA: TGTGCCAGCTCCCCGGGCGATGAAAAACTGTTTTTT. This gives the protein CASSPGDEKLFF. Using reference TRBV7-9 and TRBJ1-4 for the parts outside the CDR3, the full variable domain is DTGVSQNPRHKITKRGQNVTFRCDPISEHNRLYWYRQTLGQGPEFLTYFQNEAQLEKSRLLSDRFSAERPKGSFSTLEIQRTEQGDSAMYLCASSPGDEKLFFGSGTQLSVL.

CDR3 region: CSVAGTVSTGELFF. CDR3 sequence (DNA): TGCAGCGTTGCCGGGACAGTATCCACCGGGGAGCTGTTTTTT. The chain employs TRBV29-1 and TRBJ2-2; 7 bases match TRBD1. CDR3 length: 14 amino acids. V shed 4 bases, J shed 4 bases, and the junction held 6 bases outside the gene matches. CDR1 and CDR2 from the germline V gene are SQVTM and ANQGSEA.

The CDR3 DNA sequence: TGTGCCAGCAGCCAAGCCCGGATTGGGGACAGCTCCTACGAGCAGTACTTC. Protein sequence: CASSQARIGDSSYEQYF. The rearrangement uses TRBV4-2 and TRBJ2-7, with 7 bases lining up with TRBD1. With 1 base clipped from V and 0 bases from J, the junction kept 9 bases outside the gene matches. CDR1 and CDR2 (germline): LGHNA, YNFKEQ. The CDR3 has 17 residues.

The chain has TRBV4-2 and TRBJ2-1; 8 positions match TRBD1. V was pared by 4 bases and J by 9 bases, with 5 bases of the junction left unmatched. The CDR3 is made up of 13 amino acids. In germline, CDR1 is LGHNA, CDR2 YNFKEQ. CDR3 loop: CASSRGQGSEQFF. In DNA form, the CDR3 reads TGTGCCAGCAGCCGCGGACAGGGCTCTGAGCAGTTCTTC.

This chain links TRBV30 with TRBJ1-1; D is possibly TRBD1 (6 bases). The V and J ends lost 2 bases and 0 bases respectively, with 10 bases between them. The germline CDR1 and CDR2 sequences are GTSNPN and SVGIG (reference sequence). The CDR3 spans 14 residues. The CDR3 reads CAWSQGPMNTEAFF. As DNA, the CDR3 is TGTGCCTGGAGTCAGGGGCCGATGAACACTGAAGCTTTCTTT.

V gene TRBV5-1 combines with J gene TRBJ2-3, with 8 positions matching TRBD1. Germline assignment: CDR1 SGHRS and CDR2 YFSETQ. V shed 2 bases, J shed 6 bases, and the junction held 5 bases outside the gene matches. The CDR3 loop spans 14 amino acids. Written as DNA, the CDR3 is TGCGCCAGCAGCTTCGGCAGGGGGCAGGATACGCAGTATTTT. It yields the protein CASSFGRGQDTQYF.

The rearrangement uses TRBV7-7 and TRBJ2-7; 7 bases agree with TRBD1. The CDR3 sequence is 13 residues long. With V trimmed by 3 bases and J by 6 bases, 5 bases remained unmatched. Germline-derived CDR1 and CDR2 are SSHAT and FNYEAQ (reference sequence). The CDR3 reads CASSFDRVGEQYF. The CDR3 region has the DNA TGTGCCAGCAGCTTCGACAGGGTGGGCGAGCAGTACTTC.

The chain links TRBV5-6 to TRBJ2-7; 8 nucleotides match TRBD2. Germline values: CDR1 SGHDT, CDR2 YYEEEE. The length of the CDR3 is 16 residues. The junction had 12 bases not matched to a gene; V was cut back by 7 bases and J by 0 bases. CDR3 residues: CASDYTGTRVSYEQYF. In nucleotides, the CDR3 is TGTGCCAGCGACTACACCGGGACTAGAGTCTCCTACGAGCAGTACTTC.

The chain joins TRBV30 to TRBJ2-3; maybe TRBD2 (5 bases). This CDR3 comprises 12 residues. Germline V lookup: CDR1 GTSNPN, CDR2 SVGIG (reference sequence). V was shortened by 0 bases and J by 5 bases, with 6 bases between the two germline ends. The DNA of the CDR3 is TGTGCCTGGAGTGTCGGGGTAGATACGCAGTATTTT. Its translation is CAWSVGVDTQYF.

The J gene is TRBJ2-1, the V gene TRBV2, with TRBD1 matching over 8 bases. This CDR3 region has 14 residues. V gave up 6 bases and J gave up 3 bases; unmatched junction bases: 4. CDR1 is SNHLY, CDR2 FYNNEI, per germline. Written as DNA, the CDR3 is TGTGCCAGCAGGGGACAGGCCTTCTACAATGAGCAGTTCTTC. Protein sequence: CASRGQAFYNEQFF.

The chain's CDR3 is CAIGQGTASTGELFF. CDR3 bases: TGTGCCATCGGCCAGGGGACGGCGAGCACCGGGGAGCTGTTTTTT. The chain is built from TRBV10-3 and TRBJ2-2; perhaps TRBD1 as D (6 bases). In germline, CDR1 is ENHRY, CDR2 SYGVKD. This CDR3 region has 15 residues. V dropped 8 bases and J dropped 4 bases, with 17 bases sitting between them.

The rearrangement joins TRBV5-1 to TRBJ1-1, with D uncertain. This CDR3 is 14 amino acids long. Trimming pared 0 bases from V and 3 bases from J, leaving 9 bases between. CDR1 is SGHRS, CDR2 YFSETQ, per germline. CDR3 protein: CASSLDGPYTEAFF. DNA of the CDR3: TGCGCCAGCAGCTTGGATGGGCCTTACACTGAAGCTTTCTTT.

Only a few counts were recorded for this clone. The chain links TRBV2 to TRBJ2-3; D is unclear. V lost 2 bases and J 12 bases, leaving 15 bases between the germline ends. CDR3 size: 13 residues. Germline V lookup: CDR1 SNHLY, CDR2 FYNNEI. In DNA, the CDR3 is TGTGCCAGCAGTGAAATGGCGGTCAGCGCACAGTATTTT. This codes for CASSEMAVSAQYF.

The V call is TRBV29-1, the J call TRBJ2-1; D unclear. Germline values: CDR1 SQVTM, CDR2 ANQGSEA. The CDR3 spans 10 residues. Trimming left V 1 base short and J 9 bases short, with 4 bases between. CDR3 protein: CSVEAREQFF. The CDR3 DNA sequence: TGCAGCGTTGAAGCTCGTGAGCAGTTCTTC.